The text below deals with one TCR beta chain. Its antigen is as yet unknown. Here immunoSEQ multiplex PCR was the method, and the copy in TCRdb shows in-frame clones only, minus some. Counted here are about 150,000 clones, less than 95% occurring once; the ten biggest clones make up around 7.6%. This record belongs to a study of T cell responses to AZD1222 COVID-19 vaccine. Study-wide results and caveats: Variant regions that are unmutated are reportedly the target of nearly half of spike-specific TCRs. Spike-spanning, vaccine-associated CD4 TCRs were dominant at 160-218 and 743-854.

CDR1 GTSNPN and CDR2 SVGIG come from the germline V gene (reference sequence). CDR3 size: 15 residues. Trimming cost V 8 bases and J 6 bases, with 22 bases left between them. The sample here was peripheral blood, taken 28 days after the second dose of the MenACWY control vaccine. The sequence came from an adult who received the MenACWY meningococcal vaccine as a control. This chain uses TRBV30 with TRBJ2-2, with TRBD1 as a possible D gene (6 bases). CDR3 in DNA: TGTGCCACGACCAGGGGAACGAGAAATGCCGGGGAGCTGTTTTTT. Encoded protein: CATTRGTRNAGELFF.